One sample yielded the 28 T cell receptor beta chains listed below, sequenced in a study of sequential checkpoint blockade in melanoma. The treatment denotes: randomized to nivolumab then ipilimumab (arm A) or the reverse (arm B). The table came from immunoSEQ multiplex PCR; TCRdb's copy has only in-frame clones and leaves some out. The repertoire holds around 5,200 clones, with 15% to 20% as singletons. The sequences come from tumor tissue (inferred from file names), collected from a patient given nivolumab and ipilimumab in sequence. Receptor source: a human donor with melanoma.

The genes are TRBV5-1 and TRBJ1-1, with D tentatively TRBD1 (5 bases). In germline, CDR1 is SGHRS, CDR2 YFSETQ. Trimming took 4 bases from V and 1 from J, leaving 11 bases between them. The CDR3 runs to 14 residues. The CDR3 region is CASSRTQGNTEAFF. CDR3 DNA: TGCGCCAGCAGCCGGACCCAGGGGAACACTGAAGCTTTCTTT.

This clone was found a few times. The V gene is TRBV9, the J gene TRBJ2-2; a possible D gene is TRBD2 (5 bases). Between the trimmed V and J ends, which lost 4 bases and 1 base, there was a span of 8 bases. The CDR3 totals 14 residues. In germline, CDR1 is SGDLS, CDR2 YYNGEE. The CDR3 is CASSYSVNTGELFF. In DNA form, the CDR3 reads TGTGCCAGCAGCTATAGCGTGAACACCGGGGAGCTGTTTTTT. Complete variable domain (other parts from reference TRBV9 and TRBJ2-2): DSGVTQTPKHLITATGQRVTLRCSPRSGDLSVYWYQQSLDQGLQFLIQYYNGEERAKGNILERFSAQQFPDLHSELNLSSLELGDSALYFCASSYSVNTGELFFGEGSRLTVL.

The V call is TRBV5-1, the J call TRBJ2-7; D possibly corresponds to TRBD2 (7 bases). The V end lost 0 bases, the J end lost 6 bases, and 16 bases lay between the germline ends. This CDR3 region has 15 residues. Germline lookup yields CDR1 SGHRS and CDR2 YFSETQ. The DNA of the CDR3 is TGCGCCAGCAGCTTGGGGCCGGGGGGCGCGGGCGAGCAGTACTTC. This translates into CASSLGPGGAGEQYF.

The V call is TRBV11-3, the J call TRBJ2-6; 10 bases are a match to TRBD2. The CDR3 consists of 20 residues. The germline gives CDR1 SGHNT, CDR2 YENEEA. V gave up 1 base and J gave up 0 bases; unmatched junction bases: 9. The CDR3 bases are TGTGCCAGCAGCTTAGTTTCTAGCGGGGGCCACAGCTCTGGGGCCAACGTCCTGACTTTC. Translating gives CASSLVSSGGHSSGANVLTF.

In its sample, this clone is medium-sized. The CDR3 sequence is CASSLTGTGSSNEQFF. As DNA, the CDR3 is TGTGCCAGCAGCTTAACCGGGACAGGGTCCAGCAATGAGCAGTTCTTC. This rearrangement joins TRBV11-3 to TRBJ2-1; TRBD1 aligns across 9 bases. This CDR3 contains 16 residues. In germline, CDR1 is SGHNT, CDR2 YENEEA. Trimming cost V 2 bases and J 6 bases; bases outside gene matches: 8.

In this sample, this clone turned up a few times. The genes are TRBV7-7 and TRBJ2-5; 12 bases are shared with TRBD2. CDR1 and CDR2 (germline): SSHAT, FNYEAQ (reference sequence). The V segment lost 7 bases and the J segment 1 base; nucleotides outside the gene matches: 7. The CDR3 totals 16 residues. CDR3: CASTVTSGGLQETQYF. The CDR3 region has the DNA TGTGCCAGCACCGTGACTAGCGGGGGCCTCCAAGAGACCCAGTACTTC.

The genes are TRBV6-8 and TRBJ1-6; unclear D gene. The V gene lost 5 bases and the J gene lost 13 bases, with 15 bases spanning the gap. The CDR3 consists of 13 residues. Germline CDR1 MNHGY, CDR2 SAAAGT. CDR3 residues: CASSPGPLGPLHF. The DNA of the CDR3 is TGTGCCAGCAGTCCCGGACCGCTAGGCCCCCTCCACTTT.

By share, this clone counts as medium-sized. The V and J genes are TRBV5-1 and TRBJ1-3, with D tentatively TRBD1 (5 bases). Trimming removed 3 bases at V and 2 bases at J, with 12 bases between. The length of the CDR3 is 15 residues. CDR1 SGHRS and CDR2 YFSETQ come from the germline V gene. The CDR3 nucleotides are TGCGCCAGCAGCTACGGGACGGCCCCTGGAAACACCATATATTTT. Translated, it gives CASSYGTAPGNTIYF.

This clone was seen more than once but under ten times. V gene TRBV23-1 combines with J gene TRBJ1-1, with D hard to call. TRBV23-1 counts as an open reading frame of uncertain function. V was clipped by 6 bases and J by 0 bases, with 8 bases between them. CDR3 length: 13 amino acids. DNA for the CDR3: TGCGCCAGCAGGTACCTTATGAACACTGAAGCTTTCTTT. This encodes CASRYLMNTEAFF.

The chain recombines TRBV28 with TRBJ1-4, with D possibly being TRBD1 (6 bases). The CDR3 has 16 residues. Trimming left V 6 bases short and J 2 bases short, with 16 bases between. Germline lookup yields CDR1 MDHEN and CDR2 SYDVKM. The CDR3 sequence is CASSPGVGATNEKLFF. The CDR3 DNA reads TGTGCCAGCAGCCCCGGGGTGGGGGCGACTAATGAAAAACTGTTTTTT.

The chain employs TRBV5-1 and TRBJ1-4; D possibly corresponds to TRBD1 (5 bases). The germline V gene encodes CDR1 SGHRS and CDR2 YFSETQ. The CDR3 is made up of 15 amino acids. Trimming took 1 base from V and 7 from J, leaving 14 bases between them. As DNA, the CDR3 is TGCGCCAGCAGCTTGTCTTTCAGGGAAGGTGAAAAACTGTTTTTT. Its protein product is CASSLSFREGEKLFF.

The chain uses TRBV28 and TRBJ2-7, with unresolved D. The CDR3 consists of 13 residues. V was pared by 4 bases and J by 4 bases, with 11 bases between. The germline V gene has CDR1 MDHEN and CDR2 SYDVKM. CDR3 protein: CASSSRTVYEQYF. CDR3 DNA sequence: TGTGCCAGCAGTTCCCGGACGGTATACGAGCAGTACTTC.

Relative to its sample, this clone is medium-sized (0.01 to 0.1%). The V gene is TRBV6-8, the J gene TRBJ2-3; no clear D. Germline CDR1 reads MNHGY; CDR2 reads SAAAGT. There are 15 residues in the CDR3. The germline V and J ends were trimmed by 5 bases and 3 bases, with 15 bases remaining between them. The CDR3 region is CASSRLPGPTDTQYF. The DNA of the CDR3 is TGTGCCAGCAGTCGACTTCCCGGGCCGACAGATACGCAGTATTTT.

The gene calls are TRBV29-1 and TRBJ1-4; the match to TRBD1 covers 7 bases. With V trimmed by 4 bases and J by 7 bases, 3 bases remained unmatched. CDR3 size: 12 residues. Germline CDR1 SQVTM, CDR2 ANQGSEA. CDR3 sequence (DNA): TGCAGCGTTGTGGCAGGGGGTGAAAAACTGTTTTTT. Its translation: CSVVAGGEKLFF.

The CDR3 protein is CAWSVQGNQPQHF. CDR3 coding DNA: TGTGCCTGGAGCGTACAAGGAAATCAGCCCCAGCATTTT. This sequence joins TRBV30 and TRBJ1-5; D ambiguous. V shed 3 bases and J shed 4 bases, with 10 bases lying between them. This CDR3 contains 13 residues. Germline CDR1 and CDR2: GTSNPN and SVGIG (reference sequence).

The chain has TRBV19 and TRBJ1-2; no definite D call. This CDR3 has 13 residues. The germline gives CDR1 LNHDA, CDR2 SQIVND (reference sequence). V lost 6 bases and J 4 bases, leaving 12 bases between the germline ends. The CDR3 nucleotides read TGTGCCAGTAGCACCCCGTGGGGCTATGGCTACACCTTC. This gives the protein CASSTPWGYGYTF.

By share, this clone counts as medium-sized. V gene TRBV10-2 combines with J gene TRBJ1-2; D remains ambiguous. Germline values: CDR1 WSHSY, CDR2 SAAADI. This CDR3 spans 14 amino acids. The V end lost 5 bases, the J end lost 5 bases, and 15 bases lay between the germline ends. The CDR3 here is CASSPTRLQYGYTF. The DNA for the CDR3 is TGCGCCAGCAGTCCAACCCGATTACAGTATGGCTACACCTTC.

This clone was picked up a small number of times. V usage is TRBV6-8 and J usage is TRBJ1-6, with TRBD1 as a possible D gene (5 bases). Looked up from germline, CDR1 is MNHGY and CDR2 is SAAAGT. This CDR3 has 13 residues. V lost 0 bases, J lost 9 bases, and 6 bases lay in between. The CDR3 is CASSYSRGSPLHF. As DNA, the CDR3 is TGTGCCAGCAGTTACTCGAGGGGTTCACCCCTCCACTTT.

There are a few counts of this clone. The rearrangement links TRBV18 to TRBJ1-5; D remains ambiguous. This CDR3 contains 13 residues. Germline CDR1 is KGHSH and CDR2 is LQKENI. V lost 5 bases, J lost 5 bases, and 10 bases lay in between. CDR3 DNA: TGTGCCAGCTCAAGGGTTCGTCATCAGCCCCAGCATTTT. The encoded protein is CASSRVRHQPQHF.

This sequence joins TRBV29-1 and TRBJ1-2; 7 bases are a match to TRBD1. V gave up 6 bases and J gave up 5 bases; unmatched junction bases: 6. The CDR3 is 12 residues long. Germline V gene lookup returns CDR1 SQVTM and CDR2 ANQGSEA. The CDR3, as DNA: TGCAGCGTACTCGGGACAGAATATGGCTACACCTTC. As protein: CSVLGTEYGYTF.

In its sample, this clone was seen many times. This sequence joins TRBV10-2 and TRBJ1-4, with 7 bases aligning to TRBD1. The germline V gene encodes CDR1 WSHSY and CDR2 SAAADI. V lost 6 bases to trimming and J lost 8 bases; unmatched junction nucleotides: 9. The length of the CDR3 is 14 residues. CDR3: CASSPAGGREKLFF. The CDR3 bases are TGCGCCAGCAGCCCGGCAGGGGGAAGAGAAAAACTGTTTTTT.

The chain recombines TRBV30 with TRBJ1-1; a possible D gene is TRBD1 (6 bases). Germline CDR1 is GTSNPN and CDR2 is SVGIG (reference sequence). Trimming stripped 4 bases from V and 1 base from J, with 13 bases between. The length of the CDR3 is 14 residues. CDR3 amino acids: CAWNGGLANTEAFF. The CDR3 DNA follows: TGTGCCTGGAACGGGGGGCTGGCGAACACTGAAGCTTTCTTT.

The chain is built from TRBV7-6 and TRBJ1-2, with a weak D call TRBD1 (6 bases). V was trimmed by 2 bases and J by 8 bases, leaving 18 bases between them. Germline CDR1 is SGHVS and CDR2 is FNYEAQ. The CDR3 contains 15 residues. This CDR3 reads CASSLSLLYREGYTF. CDR3 in DNA: TGTGCCAGCAGCTTAAGTTTATTATACAGGGAGGGCTACACCTTC. The full variable domain, in which reference TRBV7-6 and TRBJ1-2 provide the parts outside the CDR3, is GAGVSQSPRYKVTKRGQDVALRCDPISGHVSLYWYRQALGQGPEFLTYFNYEAQQDKSGLPNDRFSAERPEGSISTLTIQRTEQRDSAMYRCASSLSLLYREGYTFGSGTRLTVV.

This clone appeared a few times. The genes are TRBV5-1 and TRBJ1-2; D not certain. V was clipped by 4 bases and J by 0 bases, with 10 bases between them. CDR3 size: 14 residues. From germline, CDR1 is SGHRS and CDR2 YFSETQ. CDR3 nucleotides: TGCGCCAGCAGCCAAGATCGGACTAACTATGGCTACACCTTC. Its protein product is CASSQDRTNYGYTF.

The V and J genes are TRBV5-1 and TRBJ2-3, with 7 positions matching TRBD2. Germline CDR1 is SGHRS and CDR2 is YFSETQ. The CDR3 has 16 amino acids. The trim removed 2 bases at V and 0 bases at J, leaving 6 bases unmatched. The CDR3 nucleotides are TGCGCCAGCAGCTTTGTTAGCGGGTCTAGCACAGATACGCAGTATTTT. Its translation: CASSFVSGSSTDTQYF.

In its sample, this clone is medium-sized (0.01 to 0.1%). V usage is TRBV6-8 and J usage is TRBJ2-1, with 9 positions matching TRBD1. Germline lookup yields CDR1 MNHGY and CDR2 SAAAGT. With 5 bases clipped from V and 3 bases from J, the junction kept 8 bases outside the gene matches. The CDR3 sequence is 16 residues long. The CDR3 reads CASSLPGTGLYNEQFF. CDR3 DNA: TGTGCCAGCAGTCTCCCCGGGACAGGGCTCTACAATGAGCAGTTCTTC.

In DNA, the CDR3 is TGCGCCAGCAGCCCGAGACGGGGGAACTCCTACAATGAGCAGTTCTTC. This codes for CASSPRRGNSYNEQFF. The V gene is TRBV4-1, the J gene TRBJ2-1; TRBD2 might be the D (6 bases). The germline CDR1 and CDR2 sequences are MGHRA and YSYEKL. V gave up 4 bases and J gave up 0 bases, with 13 bases separating them. The CDR3 extends over 16 amino acids.

The J gene is TRBJ2-3, the V gene TRBV5-1; no clear D. V was trimmed by 4 bases and J by 5 bases, leaving 14 bases between them. CDR3 length equals 14 residues. CDR1 is SGHRS, CDR2 YFSETQ, per germline. The CDR3 coding sequence is TGCGCCAGCAGCCCCCCCCTGAGTGGAGATACGCAGTATTTT. Translating it yields CASSPPLSGDTQYF.